The rows below give T cell receptor beta chains drawn from one sample of a study of OX40 agonist ivuxolimab in advanced cancers. Sequencing was performed with immunoSEQ multiplex PCR; in TCRdb, only in-frame clones are kept and a portion is missing. The table records 60,000 to 100,000 clones, around 92% of them present only once. The specimen was CD4+ or CD8+ T cells sorted from blood, collected in a trial of the OX40 agonist ivuxolimab. These receptors were obtained from an adult with an advanced solid tumor such as melanoma, head and neck, liver or kidney cancer. Both conserved end residues are part of each CDR3. Each record gives: CDR3 length, J gene, V gene, clone size, D gene, CDR3 DNA, CDR3 protein. A D gene is named only where the DNA matches it firmly. The size of a clone is reported for some rows only, either as once, few or many, or as a class for expanded clones.

CDR3 length: 16; J gene: TRBJ2-3; V gene: TRBV27; clone size: .; D gene: .; CDR3 DNA: TGTGCCAGCAGTTTTAGACAGGGAGGGGGTCCAGATACGCAGTATTTT; CDR3 protein: CASSFRQGGGPDTQYF
CDR3 length: 14; J gene: TRBJ2-7; V gene: TRBV5-1; clone size: .; D gene: .; CDR3 DNA: TGCGCCAGCAGCTTCCAGTCCGAAACCTACGAGCAGTACTTC; CDR3 protein: CASSFQSETYEQYF
CDR3 length: 15; J gene: TRBJ2-7; V gene: TRBV9; clone size: .; D gene: TRBD2; CDR3 DNA: TGTGCCAGCAGCGTAGTGGCGGGGGGCACCCACGAGCAGTACTTC; CDR3 protein: CASSVVAGGTHEQYF
CDR3 length: 16; J gene: TRBJ1-5; V gene: TRBV5-6; clone size: .; D gene: .; CDR3 DNA: TGTGCCAGCAGCTTGGCCCACGGAAATAGCAATCAGCCCCAGCATTTT; CDR3 protein: CASSLAHGNSNQPQHF
CDR3 length: 16; J gene: TRBJ2-5; V gene: TRBV1; clone size: .; D gene: .; CDR3 DNA: TGCACCAGCAGCCAAGATTGGCGAAGCTTACAAGAGACCCGGTACTTC; CDR3 protein: CTSSQDWRSLQETRYF
CDR3 length: 16; J gene: TRBJ2-7; V gene: TRBV27; clone size: .; D gene: TRBD1; CDR3 DNA: TGTGCCAGCAGTTTCTCCTCTGGGACAGTGAACTACGAGCAGTACTTC; CDR3 protein: CASSFSSGTVNYEQYF
CDR3 length: 14; J gene: TRBJ2-3; V gene: TRBV27; clone size: .; D gene: TRBD2; CDR3 DNA: TGTGCCAGCAGTCCCGGGGGGGGTCCAGATACGCAGTATTTT; CDR3 protein: CASSPGGGPDTQYF
CDR3 length: 14; J gene: TRBJ2-7; V gene: TRBV6-5; clone size: .; D gene: .; CDR3 DNA: TGTGCCAGCAGTTCTTGGCAGGGGCTCGACGAGCAGTACTTC; CDR3 protein: CASSSWQGLDEQYF
CDR3 length: 15; J gene: TRBJ1-4; V gene: TRBV19; clone size: .; D gene: .; CDR3 DNA: TGTGCCAGTAGTATAGAGTTTCGAACTAATGAAAAACTGTTTTTT; CDR3 protein: CASSIEFRTNEKLFF
CDR3 length: 16; J gene: TRBJ2-3; V gene: TRBV9; clone size: .; D gene: .; CDR3 DNA: TGTGCCAGCAGTCACTCTGGGGGGACTGCAACAGATACGCAGTATTTT; CDR3 protein: CASSHSGGTATDTQYF
CDR3 length: 15; J gene: TRBJ1-1; V gene: TRBV7-8; clone size: .; D gene: TRBD1; CDR3 DNA: TGTGCCAGCAGCCAATCGACAGGGGGCTACACTGAAGCTTTCTTT; CDR3 protein: CASSQSTGGYTEAFF
CDR3 length: 15; J gene: TRBJ2-1; V gene: TRBV4-3; clone size: .; D gene: .; CDR3 DNA: TGCGCCAGCAGCCTCCTCAGACAGCCAGACAATGAGCAGTTCTTC; CDR3 protein: CASSLLRQPDNEQFF
CDR3 length: 14; J gene: TRBJ1-1; V gene: TRBV7-9; clone size: few; D gene: .; CDR3 DNA: TGTGCCAGCAGCTCCGCACAGTGGAGCACTGAAGCTTTCTTT; CDR3 protein: CASSSAQWSTEAFF
CDR3 length: 15; J gene: TRBJ2-7; V gene: TRBV27; clone size: .; D gene: .; CDR3 DNA: TGTGCCAGCAGTTTAGGGGCCTGGGACGTCTACGAGCAGTACTTC; CDR3 protein: CASSLGAWDVYEQYF
CDR3 length: 13; J gene: TRBJ1-1; V gene: TRBV7-6; clone size: .; D gene: .; CDR3 DNA: TGTGCCGGTCCCGGGACACACATCACTGAAGCTTTCTTT; CDR3 protein: CAGPGTHITEAFF
CDR3 length: 13; J gene: TRBJ2-7; V gene: TRBV4-1; clone size: .; D gene: .; CDR3 DNA: TGCGCCAGCAGCCAATCGCCCGCTGACGAGCAGTACTTC; CDR3 protein: CASSQSPADEQYF
CDR3 length: 15; J gene: TRBJ2-7; V gene: TRBV9; clone size: .; D gene: .; CDR3 DNA: TGTGCCAGCAGCGTAGGGGTGACTGCCACCTACGAGCAGTACTTC; CDR3 protein: CASSVGVTATYEQYF
CDR3 length: 16; J gene: TRBJ2-5; V gene: TRBV27; clone size: .; D gene: .; CDR3 DNA: TGTGCCAGCAGTCCGCAGACAAGAGGGTCCCAAGAGACCCAGTACTTC; CDR3 protein: CASSPQTRGSQETQYF
CDR3 length: 15; J gene: TRBJ1-2; V gene: TRBV2; clone size: .; D gene: TRBD1; CDR3 DNA: TGTGCCAGCAGTGAAATGCCAGGGGGCCTGTATGGCTACACCTTC; CDR3 protein: CASSEMPGGLYGYTF
CDR3 length: 14; J gene: TRBJ1-5; V gene: TRBV5-4; clone size: .; D gene: .; CDR3 DNA: TGTGCCAGCAGCTTAGAAGGGCTCAATCAGCCCCAGCATTTT; CDR3 protein: CASSLEGLNQPQHF
CDR3 length: 15; J gene: TRBJ1-2; V gene: TRBV6-6; clone size: .; D gene: TRBD1; CDR3 DNA: TGTGCCAGCACATTCACAGGGGGCGCGGTCTATGGCTACACCTTC; CDR3 protein: CASTFTGGAVYGYTF
CDR3 length: 12; J gene: TRBJ2-7; V gene: TRBV5-4; clone size: .; D gene: TRBD1; CDR3 DNA: TGTGCCAGCAGCTGGGACAGCCTCGAGCAGTACTTC; CDR3 protein: CASSWDSLEQYF
CDR3 length: 15; J gene: TRBJ2-5; V gene: TRBV13; clone size: .; D gene: .; CDR3 DNA: TGTGCCAGCAGCTTGAAACAGGGTAGGCGGGAGACCCAGTACTTC; CDR3 protein: CASSLKQGRRETQYF
CDR3 length: 16; J gene: TRBJ2-7; V gene: TRBV7-2; clone size: .; D gene: TRBD1; CDR3 DNA: TGTGCCAGCAGCCTAGGGGCCGGGACAGGGGCCTACGAGCAGTACTTC; CDR3 protein: CASSLGAGTGAYEQYF
CDR3 length: 12; J gene: TRBJ2-5; V gene: TRBV10-3; clone size: .; D gene: .; CDR3 DNA: TGTGCCATCAGCCGGGAGCGAGAGACCCAGTACTTC; CDR3 protein: CAISRERETQYF
CDR3 length: 13; J gene: TRBJ2-7; V gene: TRBV29-1; clone size: .; D gene: .; CDR3 DNA: TGCAGCGTTATACAGGGAGGTTCCTACGAGCAGTACTTC; CDR3 protein: CSVIQGGSYEQYF
CDR3 length: 12; J gene: TRBJ2-7; V gene: TRBV5-6; clone size: .; D gene: .; CDR3 DNA: TGTGCCAGCAGCTTGGTTAAGGACGAGCAGTACTTC; CDR3 protein: CASSLVKDEQYF
CDR3 length: 16; J gene: TRBJ2-3; V gene: TRBV9; clone size: few; D gene: TRBD1; CDR3 DNA: TGTGCCAGCAGCTCCCACAGGGACAGTCCCACAGATACGCAGTATTTT; CDR3 protein: CASSSHRDSPTDTQYF
CDR3 length: 16; J gene: TRBJ2-3; V gene: TRBV4-1; clone size: once; D gene: .; CDR3 DNA: TGCGCCAGCAGTCCCCCTGGGGGGCAGGGGACAGATACGCAGTATTTT; CDR3 protein: CASSPPGGQGTDTQYF
CDR3 length: 15; J gene: TRBJ1-2; V gene: TRBV6-4; clone size: .; D gene: TRBD1; CDR3 DNA: TGTGCCAGCAGAGAAGGGACAGGTTGGGGCTATGGCTACACCTTC; CDR3 protein: CASREGTGWGYGYTF
CDR3 length: 12; J gene: TRBJ1-1; V gene: TRBV6-5; clone size: .; D gene: .; CDR3 DNA: TGTGCCAGCAGTTACTCGAACACTGAAGCTTTCTTT; CDR3 protein: CASSYSNTEAFF
CDR3 length: 16; J gene: TRBJ1-3; V gene: TRBV11-2; clone size: .; D gene: .; CDR3 DNA: TGTGCCAGCAGCTTAGACTTCCAAGGCCCGAAAAACACCATATATTTT; CDR3 protein: CASSLDFQGPKNTIYF
CDR3 length: 16; J gene: TRBJ2-1; V gene: TRBV7-3; clone size: .; D gene: .; CDR3 DNA: TGTGCCAGCAGCCCCAACCGCGGGCGCGATTGGAATGAGCAGTTCTTC; CDR3 protein: CASSPNRGRDWNEQFF
CDR3 length: 17; J gene: TRBJ2-2; V gene: TRBV9; clone size: .; D gene: TRBD2; CDR3 DNA: TGTGCCAGCAGCCCTATTGCGGGGGGACTAAACACCGGGGAGCTGTTTTTT; CDR3 protein: CASSPIAGGLNTGELFF
CDR3 length: 14; J gene: TRBJ1-5; V gene: TRBV6-6; clone size: .; D gene: .; CDR3 DNA: TGTGCCAGCAGTTTCGGACTGAGCAATCAGCCCCAGCATTTT; CDR3 protein: CASSFGLSNQPQHF
CDR3 length: 14; J gene: TRBJ2-7; V gene: TRBV6-5; clone size: .; D gene: .; CDR3 DNA: TGTGCCAGCAGTTACGCCGGGAATGTCTACGAGCAGTACTTC; CDR3 protein: CASSYAGNVYEQYF
CDR3 length: 15; J gene: TRBJ2-2; V gene: TRBV6-4; clone size: .; D gene: TRBD2; CDR3 DNA: TGTGCCAGCAGTACCGGGACTAGCGCTGGCGGGGAGCTGTTTTTT; CDR3 protein: CASSTGTSAGGELFF
CDR3 length: 14; J gene: TRBJ1-2; V gene: TRBV10-2; clone size: .; D gene: .; CDR3 DNA: TGCGCCAGCAGTGAGAGTCTAGTTAGCGGGATAGGCACCTTC; CDR3 protein: CASSESLVSGIGTF
CDR3 length: 15; J gene: TRBJ2-1; V gene: TRBV9; clone size: .; D gene: TRBD2; CDR3 DNA: TGTGCCAGCAGCCAACTAGCGGGTCGGGCCGATGAGCAGTTCTTC; CDR3 protein: CASSQLAGRADEQFF
CDR3 length: 14; J gene: TRBJ1-2; V gene: TRBV27; clone size: .; D gene: TRBD1; CDR3 DNA: TGTGCCAGCAGTTTAAACAGGGGAGGCTATGGCTACACCTTC; CDR3 protein: CASSLNRGGYGYTF
CDR3 length: 11; J gene: TRBJ2-3; V gene: TRBV2; clone size: once; D gene: .; CDR3 DNA: TGTGCCAGCAGGAGAGGGCCGACGCAGTATTTT; CDR3 protein: CASRRGPTQYF
CDR3 length: 14; J gene: TRBJ2-7; V gene: TRBV5-1; clone size: .; D gene: .; CDR3 DNA: TGCGCCAGCAGCGAGTCAGCAGGGTACTACGAGCAGTACTTC; CDR3 protein: CASSESAGYYEQYF
CDR3 length: 12; J gene: TRBJ2-1; V gene: TRBV5-6; clone size: .; D gene: .; CDR3 DNA: TGTGCCAGCAGCTCCGAGAGCAATGAGCAGTTCTTC; CDR3 protein: CASSSESNEQFF
CDR3 length: 13; J gene: TRBJ1-1; V gene: TRBV5-4; clone size: .; D gene: .; CDR3 DNA: TGTGCCAGCAGCCCTCAGGGATACACTGAAGCTTTCTTT; CDR3 protein: CASSPQGYTEAFF
CDR3 length: 15; J gene: TRBJ2-2; V gene: TRBV4-2; clone size: .; D gene: .; CDR3 DNA: TGTGCCAGCAGCCAATGGGAATCGAGCACCGGGGAGCTGTTTTTT; CDR3 protein: CASSQWESSTGELFF
CDR3 length: 13; J gene: TRBJ2-7; V gene: TRBV19; clone size: .; D gene: .; CDR3 DNA: TGTGCCAGTTCGGCAGGGGGGACCTACGAGCAGTACTTC; CDR3 protein: CASSAGGTYEQYF
CDR3 length: 14; J gene: TRBJ2-7; V gene: TRBV7-9; clone size: .; D gene: .; CDR3 DNA: TGTGCCAGCAGCTTAATGGCTGGTGGCTACGAGCAGTACTTC; CDR3 protein: CASSLMAGGYEQYF
CDR3 length: 13; J gene: TRBJ1-2; V gene: TRBV10-1; clone size: .; D gene: .; CDR3 DNA: TGCGCCAGCAGGGGGGAGGTAGTCTATGGCTACACCTTC; CDR3 protein: CASRGEVVYGYTF
CDR3 length: 14; J gene: TRBJ1-5; V gene: TRBV6-6; clone size: .; D gene: .; CDR3 DNA: TGTGCCAGCAGTTACTCGAACGGTAATCAGCCCCAGCATTTT; CDR3 protein: CASSYSNGNQPQHF
CDR3 length: 14; J gene: TRBJ2-2; V gene: TRBV7-6; clone size: .; D gene: .; CDR3 DNA: TGTGCCAGCAGCTTAGCTAGGATCACCGGGGAGCTGTTTTTT; CDR3 protein: CASSLARITGELFF
CDR3 length: 16; J gene: TRBJ1-2; V gene: TRBV4-1; clone size: .; D gene: TRBD1; CDR3 DNA: TGCGCCAGCAGCCCTTGGACAGGTTCGGCTAACTATGGCTACACCTTC; CDR3 protein: CASSPWTGSANYGYTF
CDR3 length: 16; J gene: TRBJ2-5; V gene: TRBV25-1; clone size: .; D gene: .; CDR3 DNA: TGTGCCAGCACCCAGTCCGAGACAGAGAGGCGAGAGACCCAGTACTTC; CDR3 protein: CASTQSETERRETQYF
CDR3 length: 14; J gene: TRBJ2-7; V gene: TRBV9; clone size: .; D gene: TRBD2; CDR3 DNA: TGTGCCAGCAGCGTAGGACTAGCGGTCTACGAGCAGTACTTC; CDR3 protein: CASSVGLAVYEQYF
CDR3 length: 11; J gene: TRBJ2-3; V gene: TRBV7-9; clone size: .; D gene: .; CDR3 DNA: TGTGCCAGCAGCTTAGGGGGTACGCAGTATTTT; CDR3 protein: CASSLGGTQYF
CDR3 length: 14; J gene: TRBJ2-5; V gene: TRBV11-2; clone size: .; D gene: TRBD1; CDR3 DNA: TGTGCCAGCAGCCGAGCGGACAGGGAAGAGACCCAGTACTTC; CDR3 protein: CASSRADREETQYF
CDR3 length: 15; J gene: TRBJ2-6; V gene: TRBV27; clone size: .; D gene: .; CDR3 DNA: TGTGCCAGCAGTCTCACCAGCTCTGGGGCCAACGTCCTGACTTTC; CDR3 protein: CASSLTSSGANVLTF
CDR3 length: 14; J gene: TRBJ2-5; V gene: TRBV29-1; clone size: .; D gene: TRBD1; CDR3 DNA: TGCAGCGTCTTTGCGAGGGGGCGTGGAGAGACCCAGTACTTC; CDR3 protein: CSVFARGRGETQYF